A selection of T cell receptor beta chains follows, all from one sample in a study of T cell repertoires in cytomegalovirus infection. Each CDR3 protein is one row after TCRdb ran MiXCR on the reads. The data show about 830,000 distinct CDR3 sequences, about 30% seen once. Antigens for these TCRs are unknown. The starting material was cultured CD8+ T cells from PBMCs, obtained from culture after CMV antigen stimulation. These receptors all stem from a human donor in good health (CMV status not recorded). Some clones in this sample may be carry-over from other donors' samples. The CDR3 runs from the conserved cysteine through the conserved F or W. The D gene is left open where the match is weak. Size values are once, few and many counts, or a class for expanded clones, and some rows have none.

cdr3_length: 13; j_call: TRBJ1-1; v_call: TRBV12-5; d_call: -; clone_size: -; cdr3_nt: TGTGCTAGTGGTCTCACAGGGAACACTGAAGCTTTCTTT; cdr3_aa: CASGLTGNTEAFF
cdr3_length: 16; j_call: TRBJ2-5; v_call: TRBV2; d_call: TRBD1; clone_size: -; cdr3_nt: TGTGCCAGCAGTGAAGGTTCAGGGGGCTACATGGAGACCCAGTACTTC; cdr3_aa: CASSEGSGGYMETQYF
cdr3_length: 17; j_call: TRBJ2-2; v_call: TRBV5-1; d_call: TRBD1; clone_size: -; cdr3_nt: TGCGTCAGCAGATTGGGGGCCGGGACAGGTGCCACCGGGGAGCTGTTTTTT; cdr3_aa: CVSRLGAGTGATGELFF
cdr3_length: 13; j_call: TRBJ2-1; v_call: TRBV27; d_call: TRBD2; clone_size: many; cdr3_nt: TGTGCCAGCAGTGGACTAGCGATCGGTGAGCAGTTCTTC; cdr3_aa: CASSGLAIGEQFF
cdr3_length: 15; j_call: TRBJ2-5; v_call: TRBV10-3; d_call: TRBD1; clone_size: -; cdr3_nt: TGTGCCATCAGTGGAAAGACAGGGGCTAAAGAGACCCAGTACTTC; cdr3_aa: CAISGKTGAKETQYF
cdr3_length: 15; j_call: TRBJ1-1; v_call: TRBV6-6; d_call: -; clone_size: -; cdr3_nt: TGTGCCAGCAGTTACGTTCAGGGGTCCCACACTGAAGCTTTCTTT; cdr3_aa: CASSYVQGSHTEAFF
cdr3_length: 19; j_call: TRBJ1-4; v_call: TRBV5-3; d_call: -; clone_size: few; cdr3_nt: TGTGCCAGAAGCAACACCGCGCCGAGGGGGACACCGGATGAGGAAAAACTGTTTTTT; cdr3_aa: CARSNTAPRGTPDEEKLFF
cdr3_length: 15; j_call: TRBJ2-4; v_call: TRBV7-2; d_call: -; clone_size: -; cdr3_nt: TGTGCCAGCAGCTTAATGTGGACAGACAAAAACATTCAGTACTTC; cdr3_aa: CASSLMWTDKNIQYF
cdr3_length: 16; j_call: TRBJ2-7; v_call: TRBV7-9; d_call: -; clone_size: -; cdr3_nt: TGTGCCAGCAACTCACGGCAGGGGACCCTCTACTACGAGCAGTACTTC; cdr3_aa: CASNSRQGTLYYEQYF
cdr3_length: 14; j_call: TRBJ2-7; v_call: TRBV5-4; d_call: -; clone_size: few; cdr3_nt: TGTGCCAGCAGTTTCGACCCGATCTCCTACGAGCAGTACTTC; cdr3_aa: CASSFDPISYEQYF
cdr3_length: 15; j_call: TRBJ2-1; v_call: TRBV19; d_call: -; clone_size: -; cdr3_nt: TGTGCCAGTAGTATAGAGTCGGGAGAGTACAATGAGCAGTTCTTC; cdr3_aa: CASSIESGEYNEQFF
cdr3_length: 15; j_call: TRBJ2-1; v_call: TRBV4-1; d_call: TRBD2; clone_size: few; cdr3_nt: TGCGCCAGCAGCCAACTTAGCGGGGGAGACAATGAGCAGTTCTTC; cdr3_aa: CASSQLSGGDNEQFF
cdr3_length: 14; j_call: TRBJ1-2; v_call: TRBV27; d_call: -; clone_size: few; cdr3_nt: TGTGCCAGCAGTCCCCCGGGACTCATTAGGGGCTACACCTTC; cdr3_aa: CASSPPGLIRGYTF
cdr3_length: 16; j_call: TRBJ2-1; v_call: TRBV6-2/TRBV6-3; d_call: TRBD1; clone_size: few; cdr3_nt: TGTGCCACCCTTTCTAACCGGGACAGGGGCTACAATGAGCAGTTCTTC; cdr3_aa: CATLSNRDRGYNEQFF
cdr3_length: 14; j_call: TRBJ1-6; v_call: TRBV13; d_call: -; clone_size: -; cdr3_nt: TGTGCCAGCAGCTTAGGGACGGTCCAAACACCCCTCCACTTT; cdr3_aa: CASSLGTVQTPLHF
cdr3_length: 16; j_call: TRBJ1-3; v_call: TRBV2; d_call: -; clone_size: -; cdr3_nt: TGTGCCAGCAGGGGTCGTGGAAGGACCTCTGGAAACACCATATATTTT; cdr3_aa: CASRGRGRTSGNTIYF
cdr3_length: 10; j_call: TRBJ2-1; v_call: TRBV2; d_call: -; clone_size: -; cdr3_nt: TGTGCCAGCAGTGTTAGAACATGGTTCTTC; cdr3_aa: CASSVRTWFF